Shown below are 17 T cell receptor beta chains from a single sample sequenced in a study of radiation and T cells in renal cell carcinoma. As to time point: baseline pretreatment blood. Treatment defined: 15 Gy SBRT to primary tumor, nephrectomy 4 weeks later. TCRdb's copy holds only in-frame clones and misses some; the assay was immunoSEQ multiplex PCR. The sample has about 130,000 clones; around nine tenths are singletons. The sequencing used blood, collected from a patient whose treatment included radiotherapy and nephrectomy. Source of these receptors: a woman between 45 and 60 years old with renal cell carcinoma.

The V gene is TRBV5-4, the J gene TRBJ1-2; D gene ambiguous. Trimming shortened V by 1 base and J by 4 bases, and 8 bases separated the two germline ends. The V gene's germline CDR1 is SGHNT and CDR2 YYREEE (reference sequence). CDR3 size: 13 residues. CDR3: CASSLISSYGYTF. The CDR3 DNA reads TGTGCCAGCAGCTTGATATCATCCTATGGCTACACCTTC. The full variable domain, rest sourced from reference TRBV5-4 and TRBJ1-2, is ETGVTQSPTHLIKTRGQQVTLRCSSQSGHNTVSWYQQALGQGPQFIFQYYREEENGRGNFPPRFSGLQFPNYSSELNVNALELDDSALYLCASSLISSYGYTFGSGTRLTVV.

The gene calls are TRBV30 and TRBJ1-1; possibly TRBD1 for D (6 bases). There are 12 residues in the CDR3. Germline V gene lookup returns CDR1 GTSNPN and CDR2 SVGIG (reference sequence). V lost 3 bases and J lost 12, with 17 bases in between. The DNA of the CDR3 is TGTGCCTGGAGCTTAGCTCAGGGGAAATCTTTCTTT. This codes for CAWSLAQGKSFF.

This clone occurred once. The chain couples TRBV19 to TRBJ1-3, with D hard to call. V was shortened by 4 bases and J by 0 bases, with 10 bases between the two germline ends. Germline CDR1 LNHDA, CDR2 SQIVND (reference sequence). This CDR3 is built from 15 residues. CDR3 DNA: TGTGCCAGTAGTACCCAACGGGGCTCTGGAAACACCATATATTTT. It translates to CASSTQRGSGNTIYF.

V and J are TRBV5-1 and TRBJ1-6; perhaps TRBD1 as D (5 bases). Germline values: CDR1 SGHRS, CDR2 YFSETQ. V dropped 3 bases and J dropped 10 bases, with 17 bases sitting between them. The CDR3 is made up of 15 amino acids. In DNA form, the CDR3 reads TGCGCCAGCAGCTACGTAAATCAGGGTGAATCACCCCTCCACTTT. Translating it yields CASSYVNQGESPLHF. The variable domain in full, with the rest retrieved from reference TRBV5-1 and TRBJ1-6, is KAGVTQTPRYLIKTRGQQVTLSCSPISGHRSVSWYQQTPGQGLQFLFEYFSETQRNKGNFPGRFSGRQFSNSRSEMNVSTLELGDSALYLCASSYVNQGESPLHFGNGTRLTVT.

The chain couples TRBV5-1 to TRBJ2-2, with TRBD2 as a possible D gene (6 bases). Germline V gene data show CDR1 as SGHRS and CDR2 as YFSETQ. Trimming cost V 4 bases and J 0 bases, with 13 bases left between them. CDR3 length equals 16 residues. The CDR3 DNA follows: TGCGCCAGCAGCAAAGGCGGGGATTCGAACACCGGGGAGCTGTTTTTT. It yields the protein CASSKGGDSNTGELFF.

The chain uses TRBV9 and TRBJ2-5; perhaps TRBD1 as D (5 bases). This CDR3 is built from 15 residues. CDR1 SGDLS and CDR2 YYNGEE come from the germline V gene. Trimming left V 0 bases short and J 5 bases short, with 14 bases between. CDR3 in amino acids: CASSVAWGLTETQYF. In DNA form, the CDR3 reads TGTGCCAGCAGCGTAGCCTGGGGCCTAACGGAGACCCAGTACTTC.

The chain joins TRBV13 to TRBJ1-6, with D perhaps matching TRBD1 (5 bases). CDR3 size: 16 residues. Trimming removed 5 bases at V and 5 bases at J, with 16 bases between. Germline V gene sequence: CDR1 PRHDT, CDR2 FYEKMQ (reference sequence). This chain's CDR3 is CASSTTRDGDNSPLHF. The CDR3 nucleotides read TGTGCCAGCAGCACGACCCGGGACGGAGATAATTCACCCCTCCACTTT.

The rearrangement links TRBV7-6 to TRBJ2-5, with no clear D. Trimming removed 1 base at V and 5 bases at J, with 5 bases between. The CDR3 length is 12 residues. The germline gives CDR1 SGHVS, CDR2 FNYEAQ. The CDR3 DNA reads as TGTGCCAGCAGCTTAGACGGGGAGACCCAGTACTTC. Protein sequence: CASSLDGETQYF.

The gene calls are TRBV7-8 and TRBJ1-4, with 9 bases lining up with TRBD1. V was pared by 5 bases and J by 1 base, with 17 bases of the junction left unmatched. CDR1 is SGHVS and CDR2 is FQNEAQ in the germline V gene. The CDR3 totals 20 residues. CDR3 loop: CASSLSGTGIPWGTNEKLFF. For the CDR3, the DNA is TGTGCCAGCAGCCTATCCGGGACAGGGATCCCGTGGGGAACTAATGAAAAACTGTTTTTT.

This chain links TRBV6-5 with TRBJ1-1, with unresolved D. V lost 2 bases and J lost 2, with 9 bases in between. The CDR3 sequence is 14 residues long. The germline V gene encodes CDR1 MNHEY and CDR2 SVGAGI. The chain's CDR3 is CASSYGPANTEAFF. In nucleotides, the CDR3 is TGTGCCAGCAGTTACGGGCCAGCCAACACTGAAGCTTTCTTT.

This chain joins TRBV6-1 and TRBJ2-7; 9 bases are shared with TRBD2. Trimming at V came to 3 bases and at J to 12 bases, leaving 12 bases not matched to a gene. The CDR3 runs 14 residues. Looked up from germline, CDR1 is MNHNS and CDR2 is SASEGT. The CDR3 DNA is TGTGCCAGCAGTGATAGCGGGGGAGGTCGGAAGATGTACTTC. It codes for CASSDSGGGRKMYF.

The sample holds one count of this clone. The V gene is TRBV7-9, the J gene TRBJ1-2; D not certain. The ends were cut back, 5 bases at V and 0 bases at J, with 13 bases in the middle. The CDR3 spans 15 residues. From germline, CDR1 is SEHNR and CDR2 FQNEAQ (reference sequence). The CDR3 region is CASSLLYLANYGYTF. In nucleotides, the CDR3 is TGTGCCAGCAGCCTGCTTTACCTAGCTAACTATGGCTACACCTTC.

CDR3 sequence reads: CASSLEVGTYGYTF. CDR3 bases: TGCGCCAGCAGCTTGGAGGTGGGGACCTATGGCTACACCTTC. The rearrangement uses TRBV5-1 and TRBJ1-2; tentative D call: TRBD1 (5 bases). V was cut by 0 bases and J by 4 bases, with 10 bases left in between. The CDR3 is 14 amino acids. Germline CDR1 and CDR2: SGHRS and YFSETQ.

The chain employs TRBV5-1 and TRBJ1-1; weak D call: TRBD1 (6 bases). With 0 bases removed from V and 2 bases from J, the gap between germline ends came to 8 bases. This CDR3 comprises 14 residues. Per the germline V gene, CDR1 is SGHRS and CDR2 is YFSETQ. The CDR3 bases are TGCGCCAGCAGCTTGGGGGGGCCTAACACTGAAGCTTTCTTT. It is translated as CASSLGGPNTEAFF.

The chain is built from TRBV4-3 and TRBJ2-2; D not resolved. The CDR3 totals 14 residues. Germline-derived CDR1 and CDR2 are LGHNA and YSLEER. V was trimmed by 1 base and J by 6 bases, leaving 9 bases between them. CDR3: CASSQGISAGELFF. The CDR3, as DNA: TGCGCCAGCAGCCAAGGTATCAGCGCCGGGGAGCTGTTTTTT.

The rearrangement uses TRBV7-3 and TRBJ1-6; perhaps TRBD1 as D (5 bases). Germline V lookup: CDR1 SGHTA, CDR2 FQGTGA. V was clipped by 0 bases and J by 6 bases, with 12 bases between them. This CDR3 has 16 residues. The CDR3 reads CASSLTGGLFNSPLHF. The CDR3, as DNA: TGTGCCAGCAGCTTAACGGGGGGACTGTTTAATTCACCCCTCCACTTT.

This clone came up once. The chain uses TRBV19 and TRBJ1-1; D ambiguous. Germline V gives CDR1 LNHDA, CDR2 SQIVND (reference sequence). This CDR3 contains 12 residues. V was pared by 1 base and J by 2 bases, with 2 bases between. CDR3 DNA: TGTGCCAGTAGTATAGGAAACACTGAAGCTTTCTTT. Translated, it gives CASSIGNTEAFF.